Listed below are T cell receptor beta chains from one sample, sequenced in a study of blood T cell repertoires in COVID-19. Measured with immunoSEQ multiplex PCR; TCRdb has only the in-frame clones, and not every one. The sample holds about 490,000 clones, approximately 83% seen once. Sequenced: peripheral blood. These receptors came from a human donor in a cohort sampled during active COVID-19. Both conserved end residues are part of each CDR3. A D gene is named only where the DNA matches it firmly. Some rows have no size entry. The others give once, few or many, or a class for an expanded clone.

>TRBV25-1|NA|TRBJ1-1|NA
CASSEYREGTEAFF
TGTGCCAGCAGTGAATATAGGGAGGGAACTGAAGCTTTCTTT
>TRBV7-2|TRBD1|TRBJ2-3|NA
CASSQQGDRRYTDTQYF
TGTGCCAGCAGTCAACAAGGGGACAGGAGATACACAGATACGCAGTATTTT
>TRBV27|TRBD2|TRBJ2-7|NA
CASRGAGGPGEQYF
TGTGCCAGCAGAGGAGCGGGAGGGCCCGGCGAGCAGTACTTC
>TRBV28|TRBD1|TRBJ2-2|NA
CASRIRYSGTGDTGELFF
TGTGCCAGCAGAATACGATACTCCGGGACAGGGGACACCGGGGAGCTGTTTTTT
>TRBV9|NA|TRBJ1-2|NA
CASSPPGVVQGTYGYTF
TGTGCCAGCAGCCCCCCAGGGGTGGTGCAGGGAACCTATGGCTACACCTTC
>TRBV27|NA|TRBJ2-7|NA
CASSSLLDSTSNPEQYF
TGTGCCAGCAGTTCACTCCTTGACAGTACGAGCAACCCAGAGCAGTACTTC
>TRBV11-1|TRBD2|TRBJ2-1|once
CASRGTSGPTYNEQFF
TGTGCCAGCAGGGGGACTAGCGGGCCTACCTACAATGAGCAGTTCTTC
>TRBV7-9|NA|TRBJ1-2|once
CASSLGATNYGYTF
TGTGCCAGCAGCTTGGGGGCGACTAACTATGGCTACACCTTC
>TRBV6-5|NA|TRBJ2-4|NA
CASSPIQAKNIQYF
TGTGCCAGCAGTCCGATACAGGCCAAAAACATTCAGTACTTC
>TRBV19|NA|TRBJ2-2|once
CASRISGLNLGTGELFF
TGTGCCAGTAGGATTAGTGGGCTTAACCTGGGCACCGGGGAGCTGTTTTTT
>TRBV19|TRBD2|TRBJ2-5|NA
CASSPGLAPFLRETQYF
TGTGCCAGTAGTCCTGGACTAGCCCCTTTCTTGCGAGAGACCCAGTACTTC